This T cell receptor beta chain was sequenced for a study of cytomegalovirus exposure and HLA in healthy donors. This CDR3 region has 14 residues. Trimming pared 6 bases from V and 0 bases from J, leaving 11 bases between. CDR1 and CDR2 (germline): MDHEN, SYDVKM. The PCR employed 60 Vbeta primers together with 13 Jbeta primers. Profiling relied on immunoSEQ multiplex PCR, and the TCRdb table lists in-frame clones only, not all of them. Found here are roughly 90,000 clones, roughly 77% of them singletons; the top ten hold 7.3%. This clone was observed once. The TCR originated in a young man in good health and CMV-seronegative. Sequenced: PBMCs. The genes are TRBV28 and TRBJ1-1, with D unresolved. The CDR3 here is CASSPLGLNTEAFF. CDR3 nucleotides: TGTGCCAGCAGCCCTCTAGGATTGAACACTGAAGCTTTCTTT.